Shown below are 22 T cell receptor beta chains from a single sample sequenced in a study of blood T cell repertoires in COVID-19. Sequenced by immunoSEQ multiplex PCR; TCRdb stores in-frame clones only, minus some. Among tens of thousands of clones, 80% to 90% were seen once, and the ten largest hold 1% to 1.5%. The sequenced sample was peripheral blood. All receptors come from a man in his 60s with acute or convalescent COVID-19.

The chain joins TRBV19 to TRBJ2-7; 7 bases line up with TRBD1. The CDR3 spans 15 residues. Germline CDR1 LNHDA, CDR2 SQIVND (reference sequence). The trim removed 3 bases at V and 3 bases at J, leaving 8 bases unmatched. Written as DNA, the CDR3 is TGTGCCAGTAGTATTGGGATGGGACAGAGCTACGAGCAGTACTTC. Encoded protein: CASSIGMGQSYEQYF.

The CDR3 DNA follows: TGTGCCAGCAGCTTAGGCGAGGGTGGTATGGCCTACGAGCAGTACTTC. Translation gives CASSLGEGGMAYEQYF. The genes are TRBV7-6 and TRBJ2-7; TRBD2 is a possible D gene (5 bases). From germline, CDR1 is SGHVS and CDR2 FNYEAQ. This CDR3 has 16 residues. The V end lost 1 base, the J end lost 2 bases, and 15 bases lay between the germline ends.

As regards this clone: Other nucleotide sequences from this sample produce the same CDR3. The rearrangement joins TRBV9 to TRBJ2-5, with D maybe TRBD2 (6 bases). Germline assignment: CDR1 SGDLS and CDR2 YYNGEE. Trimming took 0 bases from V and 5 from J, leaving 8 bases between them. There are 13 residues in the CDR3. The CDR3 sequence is CASSVEGRETQYF. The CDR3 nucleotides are TGTGCCAGCAGCGTAGAGGGGAGGGAGACCCAGTACTTC.

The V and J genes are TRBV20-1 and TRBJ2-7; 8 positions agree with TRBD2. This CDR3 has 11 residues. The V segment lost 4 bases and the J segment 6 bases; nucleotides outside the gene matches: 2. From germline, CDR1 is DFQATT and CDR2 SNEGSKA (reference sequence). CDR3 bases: TGCAGTGCTATTCTAGCGGGCGAGCAGTACTTC. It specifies CSAILAGEQYF.

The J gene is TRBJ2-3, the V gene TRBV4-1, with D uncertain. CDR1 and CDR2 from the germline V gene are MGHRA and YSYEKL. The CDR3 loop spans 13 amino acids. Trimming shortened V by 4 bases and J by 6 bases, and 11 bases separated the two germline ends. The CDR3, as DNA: TGCGCCAGCAGCCGGATAGCTTCCGATACGCAGTATTTT. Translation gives CASSRIASDTQYF.

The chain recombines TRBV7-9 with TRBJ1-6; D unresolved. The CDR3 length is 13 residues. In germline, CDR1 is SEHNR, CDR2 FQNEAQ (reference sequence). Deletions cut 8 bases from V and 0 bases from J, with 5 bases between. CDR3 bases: TGTGCCAGCGGTAGCTCCTATAATTCACCCCTCCACTTT. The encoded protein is CASGSSYNSPLHF. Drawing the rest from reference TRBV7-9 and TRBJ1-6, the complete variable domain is DTGVSQNPRHKITKRGQNVTFRCDPISEHNRLYWYRQTLGQGPEFLTYFQNEAQLEKSRLLSDRFSAERPKGSFSTLEIQRTEQGDSAMYLCASGSSYNSPLHFGNGTRLTVT.

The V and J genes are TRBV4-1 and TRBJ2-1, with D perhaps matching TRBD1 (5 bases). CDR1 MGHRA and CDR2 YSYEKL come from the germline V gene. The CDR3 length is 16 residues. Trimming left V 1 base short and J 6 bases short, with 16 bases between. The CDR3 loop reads CASSQVSQGRFNEQFF. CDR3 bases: TGCGCCAGCAGCCAAGTTTCCCAGGGCAGGTTCAATGAGCAGTTCTTC.

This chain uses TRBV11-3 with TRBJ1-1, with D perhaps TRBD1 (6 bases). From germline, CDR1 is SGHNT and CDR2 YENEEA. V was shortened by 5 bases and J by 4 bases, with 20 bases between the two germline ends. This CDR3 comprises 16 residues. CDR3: CASSAEGGAVSTEAFF. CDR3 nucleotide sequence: TGTGCCAGCAGCGCCGAGGGGGGGGCGGTGAGCACTGAAGCTTTCTTT.

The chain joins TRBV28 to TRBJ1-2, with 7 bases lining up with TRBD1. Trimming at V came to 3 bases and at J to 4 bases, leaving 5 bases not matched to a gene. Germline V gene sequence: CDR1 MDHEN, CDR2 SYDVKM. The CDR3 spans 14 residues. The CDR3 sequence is CASSFNTGVYGYTF. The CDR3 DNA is TGTGCCAGCAGTTTCAATACAGGGGTCTATGGCTACACCTTC.

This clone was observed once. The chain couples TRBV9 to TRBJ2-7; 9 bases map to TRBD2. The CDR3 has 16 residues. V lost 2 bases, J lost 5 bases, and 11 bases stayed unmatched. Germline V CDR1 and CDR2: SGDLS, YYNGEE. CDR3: CASSVGVAGAPHEQYF. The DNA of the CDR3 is TGTGCCAGCAGCGTGGGTGTAGCGGGGGCACCCCACGAGCAGTACTTC.

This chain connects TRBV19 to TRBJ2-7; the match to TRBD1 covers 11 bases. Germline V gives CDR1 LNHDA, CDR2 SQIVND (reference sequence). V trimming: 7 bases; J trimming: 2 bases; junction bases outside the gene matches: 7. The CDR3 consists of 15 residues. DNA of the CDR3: TGTGCCAGTACACTATCGGGACAGGGGGCCTACGAGCAGTACTTC. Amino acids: CASTLSGQGAYEQYF.

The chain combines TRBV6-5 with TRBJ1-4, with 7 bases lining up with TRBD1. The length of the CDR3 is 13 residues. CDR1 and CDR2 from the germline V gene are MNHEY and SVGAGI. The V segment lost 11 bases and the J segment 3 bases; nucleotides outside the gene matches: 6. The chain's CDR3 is CAGAGTANEKLFF. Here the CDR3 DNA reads TGTGCCGGCGCCGGGACAGCTAATGAAAAACTGTTTTTT.

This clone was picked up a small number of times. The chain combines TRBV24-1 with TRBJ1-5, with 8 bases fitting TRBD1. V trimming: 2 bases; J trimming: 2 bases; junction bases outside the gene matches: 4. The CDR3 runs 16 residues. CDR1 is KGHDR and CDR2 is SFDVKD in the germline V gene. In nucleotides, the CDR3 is TGTGCCACCAGTGATTCGGACAGGGTCGGCAATCAGCCCCAGCATTTT. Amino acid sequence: CATSDSDRVGNQPQHF.

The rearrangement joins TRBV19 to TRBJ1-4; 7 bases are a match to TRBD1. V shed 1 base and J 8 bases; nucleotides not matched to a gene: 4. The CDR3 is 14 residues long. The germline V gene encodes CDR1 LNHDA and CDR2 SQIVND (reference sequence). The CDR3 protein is CASSIGQGKEKLFF. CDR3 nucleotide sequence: TGTGCCAGTAGTATAGGACAGGGCAAGGAAAAACTGTTTTTT.

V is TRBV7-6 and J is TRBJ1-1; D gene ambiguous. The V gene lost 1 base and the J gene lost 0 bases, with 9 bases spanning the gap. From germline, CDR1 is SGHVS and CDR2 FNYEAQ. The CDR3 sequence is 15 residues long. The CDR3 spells CASSLVAGMNTEAFF. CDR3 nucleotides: TGTGCCAGCAGCTTAGTTGCAGGAATGAACACTGAAGCTTTCTTT.

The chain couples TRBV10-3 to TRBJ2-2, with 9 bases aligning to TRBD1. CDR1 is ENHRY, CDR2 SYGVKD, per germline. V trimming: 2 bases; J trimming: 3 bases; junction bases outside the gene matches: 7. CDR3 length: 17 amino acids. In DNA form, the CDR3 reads TGTGCCATCAGTGAGCGGGGACAGGGAGGGCACACCGGGGAGCTGTTTTTT. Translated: CAISERGQGGHTGELFF.

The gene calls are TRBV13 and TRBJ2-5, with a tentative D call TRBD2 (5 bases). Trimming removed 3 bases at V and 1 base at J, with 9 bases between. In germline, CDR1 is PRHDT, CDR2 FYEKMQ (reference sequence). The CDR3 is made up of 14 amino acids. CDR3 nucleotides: TGTGCCAGCAGCTTTCGCAGCGGCCAAGAGACCCAGTACTTC. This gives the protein CASSFRSGQETQYF.

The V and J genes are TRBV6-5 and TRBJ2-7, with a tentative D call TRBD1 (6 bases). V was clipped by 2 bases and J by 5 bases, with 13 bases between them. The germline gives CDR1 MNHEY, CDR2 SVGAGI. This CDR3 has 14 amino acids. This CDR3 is CASSYGQGFNEQYF. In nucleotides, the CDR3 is TGTGCCAGCAGTTACGGGCAGGGGTTCAACGAGCAGTACTTC.

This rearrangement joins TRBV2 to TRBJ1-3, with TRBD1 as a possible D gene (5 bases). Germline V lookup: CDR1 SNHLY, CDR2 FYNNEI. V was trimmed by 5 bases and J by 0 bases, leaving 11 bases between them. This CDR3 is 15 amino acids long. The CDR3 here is CASSPTARSGNTIYF. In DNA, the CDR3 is TGTGCCAGCAGTCCGACAGCCCGCTCTGGAAACACCATATATTTT.

In DNA, the CDR3 is TGTGCCAGCAGACGACAGGGCAGAACACCCCTCCACTTT. It codes for CASRRQGRTPLHF. The chain combines TRBV25-1 with TRBJ1-6; 7 positions match TRBD1. The CDR3 contains 13 residues. Germline V gene sequence: CDR1 MGHDK, CDR2 SYGVNS. After removal of 6 bases from V and 11 bases from J, the junction contained 7 bases not matched to a gene.

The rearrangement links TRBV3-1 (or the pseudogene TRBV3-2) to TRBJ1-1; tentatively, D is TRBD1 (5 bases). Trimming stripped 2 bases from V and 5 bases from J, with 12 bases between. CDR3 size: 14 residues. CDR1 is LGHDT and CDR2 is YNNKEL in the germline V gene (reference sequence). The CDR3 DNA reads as TGTGCCAGCAGCCAATTCACGGAGGGGACTGAAGCTTTCTTT. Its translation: CASSQFTEGTEAFF.

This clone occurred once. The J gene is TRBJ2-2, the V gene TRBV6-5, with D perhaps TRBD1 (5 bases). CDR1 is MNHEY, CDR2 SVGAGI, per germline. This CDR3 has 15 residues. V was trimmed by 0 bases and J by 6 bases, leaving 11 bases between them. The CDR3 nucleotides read TGTGCCAGCAGTTACTCGTCGCCAGGGTCCGGGGAGCTGTTTTTT. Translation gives CASSYSSPGSGELFF.